One and the same sample provided the 27 T cell receptor beta chains below, sequenced in a study of blood T cell repertoires in COVID-19. Assay used: immunoSEQ multiplex PCR; TCRdb lists only in-frame clones, some missing. The sample has 310,000 or so clones, roughly 89% seen once. The sequenced material came from PBMCs or T cells enriched from blood (not recorded which). The receptors shown here come from a woman aged 18 to 35 who had recovered from COVID-19.

V and J are TRBV6-5 and TRBJ1-5, with 7 nucleotides matching TRBD1. CDR3 length: 13 amino acids. Trimming removed 5 bases from V and 4 bases from J; junction bases left unmatched: 2. Germline assignment: CDR1 MNHEY and CDR2 SVGAGI. As DNA, the CDR3 is TGTGCCAGCAGTCTGACAGGGAATCAGCCCCAGCATTTT. Translation gives CASSLTGNQPQHF.

The rearrangement links TRBV6-5 to TRBJ2-7; 7 bases are shared with TRBD1. CDR1 and CDR2 (germline): MNHEY, SVGAGI. The CDR3 runs 13 residues. Unmatched junction bases numbered 7, after V lost 6 bases and J lost 5 bases. The CDR3: CASSRDRVNEQYF. DNA of the CDR3: TGTGCCAGCAGCCGCGACAGGGTCAACGAGCAGTACTTC.

V usage is TRBV28 and J usage is TRBJ1-5; 10 bases align to TRBD1. Losses at the gene ends were 5 bases for V and 5 bases for J; bases not matched to a gene: 6. From germline, CDR1 is MDHEN and CDR2 SYDVKM. The CDR3 spans 15 residues. CDR3 sequence: CASSPPGQGYQPQHF. The CDR3 bases are TGTGCCAGCAGTCCGCCGGGACAGGGGTATCAGCCCCAGCATTTT.

V usage is TRBV2 and J usage is TRBJ2-2, with 14 bases lining up with TRBD2. Trimming at V came to 7 bases and at J to 3 bases, leaving 10 bases not matched to a gene. The germline V gene encodes CDR1 SNHLY and CDR2 FYNNEI. CDR3 length: 18 amino acids. The chain's CDR3 is CASTEGLAGVSDTGELFF. As DNA, the CDR3 is TGTGCCAGCACCGAGGGACTAGCGGGAGTTAGTGACACCGGGGAGCTGTTTTTT. The full variable domain, with the rest looked up from reference TRBV2 and TRBJ2-2, is EPEVTQTPSHQVTQMGQEVILRCVPISNHLYFYWYRQILGQKVEFLVSFYNNEISEKSEIFDDQFSVERPDGSNFTLKIRSTKLEDSAMYFCASTEGLAGVSDTGELFFGEGSRLTVL.

The table lists this clone with a few counts. This rearrangement joins TRBV11-1 to TRBJ2-7; TRBD2 might be the D (5 bases). Germline V gives CDR1 SGHAT, CDR2 FQDESV (reference sequence). The V end lost 2 bases, the J end lost 5 bases, and 16 bases lay between the germline ends. This CDR3 has 15 amino acids. CDR3 DNA: TGTGCCAGCAGCTTACGTCTCGACTACGGCGACGAGCAGTACTTC. It translates to CASSLRLDYGDEQYF.

J is TRBJ1-1 and V is TRBV13; D ambiguous. Trimming cost V 3 bases and J 1 base, with 6 bases left between them. This CDR3 contains 13 residues. From germline, CDR1 is PRHDT and CDR2 FYEKMQ (reference sequence). CDR3 protein: CASSLSGNTEAFF. The CDR3 bases are TGTGCCAGCAGCTTGAGTGGGAACACTGAAGCTTTCTTT.

V and J are TRBV9 and TRBJ2-3; 7 positions agree with TRBD1. Trimming took 3 bases from V and 3 from J; bases not matched to a gene: 7. Germline assignment: CDR1 SGDLS and CDR2 YYNGEE. The CDR3 extends over 15 amino acids. DNA for the CDR3: TGTGCCAGCAGCGCCCGACAGGGAAGGACAGATACGCAGTATTTT. Its translation: CASSARQGRTDTQYF.

The chain couples TRBV29-1 to TRBJ1-1, with 9 bases that match TRBD1. CDR3 length: 16 residues. The V segment lost 8 bases and the J segment 0 bases; nucleotides outside the gene matches: 13. Germline V gene lookup returns CDR1 SQVTM and CDR2 ANQGSEA. The CDR3 here is CSTLYPGQGMNTEAFF. The CDR3 bases are TGCAGCACCCTTTATCCGGGACAGGGAATGAACACTGAAGCTTTCTTT. The whole variable domain, filled in from reference TRBV29-1 and TRBJ1-1, reads SAVISQKPSRDICQRGTSLTIQCQVDSQVTMMFWYRQQPGQSLTLIATANQGSEATYESGFVIDKFPISRPNLTFSTLTVSNMSPEDSSIYLCSTLYPGQGMNTEAFFGQGTRLTVV.

The gene calls are TRBV6-5 and TRBJ2-7; the D gene is possibly TRBD1 (6 bases). Trimming shortened V by 6 bases and J by 2 bases, and 17 bases separated the two germline ends. Germline V gene lookup returns CDR1 MNHEY and CDR2 SVGAGI. The CDR3 is 15 amino acids. In nucleotides, the CDR3 is TGTGCCAGCAGCCCAACCTTACAGGGAACCTACGAGCAGTACTTC. Translation gives CASSPTLQGTYEQYF.

J is TRBJ1-2 and V is TRBV19; D may be TRBD1 (5 bases). The V and J ends lost 0 bases and 4 bases respectively, with 6 bases between them. Germline lookup yields CDR1 LNHDA and CDR2 SQIVND (reference sequence). The CDR3 is 13 residues long. The CDR3 protein is CASSIDQGYGYTF. The DNA of the CDR3 is TGTGCCAGTAGTATAGACCAGGGCTATGGCTACACCTTC.

The V and J genes are TRBV7-9 and TRBJ2-1; 7 nucleotides align to TRBD1. The CDR3 sequence is 14 residues long. Trimming removed 5 bases from V and 4 bases from J; junction bases left unmatched: 5. Germline values: CDR1 SEHNR, CDR2 FQNEAQ (reference sequence). This CDR3 reads CASSPRDSYNEQFF. In DNA form, the CDR3 reads TGTGCCAGCAGCCCTCGGGACAGTTACAATGAGCAGTTCTTC.

This clone was counted between two and nine times. The rearrangement links TRBV28 to TRBJ1-4, with unresolved D. This CDR3 comprises 15 residues. Trimming removed 7 bases at V and 7 bases at J, with 19 bases between. Germline loops: CDR1 MDHEN, CDR2 SYDVKM. The CDR3 DNA reads as TGTGCCAGCACCTATTTAGGTGGTGCGGGTGAAAAACTGTTTTTT. Encoded protein: CASTYLGGAGEKLFF. The complete variable domain, with remaining parts taken from reference TRBV28 and TRBJ1-4, reads DVKVTQSSRYLVKRTGEKVFLECVQDMDHENMFWYRQDPGLGLRLIYFSYDVKMKEKGDIPEGYSVSREKKERFSLILESASTNQTSMYLCASTYLGGAGEKLFFGSGTQLSVL.

The chain employs TRBV11-2 and TRBJ1-2, with TRBD1 matching over 7 bases. CDR1 and CDR2 from the germline V gene are SGHAT and FQNNGV. After removal of 5 bases from V and 0 bases from J, the junction contained 9 bases not matched to a gene. This CDR3 spans 16 amino acids. CDR3 sequence (DNA): TGTGCCAGCAGCCCCGAATGGACAGGAACTAACTATGGCTACACCTTC. The encoded protein is CASSPEWTGTNYGYTF.

The chain couples TRBV19 to TRBJ1-6, with 9 bases aligning to TRBD1. The germline gives CDR1 LNHDA, CDR2 SQIVND (reference sequence). V lost 3 bases and J lost 5; bases outside the gene matches: 5. CDR3 size: 16 residues. The CDR3 DNA is TGTGCCAGTAGTATGCGAAGACAGGGGGATAATTCACCCCTCCACTTT. The encoded protein is CASSMRRQGDNSPLHF. The full variable domain, rest sourced from reference TRBV19 and TRBJ1-6, is DGGITQSPKYLFRKEGQNVTLSCEQNLNHDAMYWYRQDPGQGLRLIYYSQIVNDFQKGDIAEGYSVSREKKESFPLTVTSAQKNPTAFYLCASSMRRQGDNSPLHFGNGTRLTVT.

This clone was picked up a small number of times. The rearrangement links TRBV25-1 to TRBJ2-1, with D perhaps TRBD2 (6 bases). The CDR3 has 13 amino acids. Germline lookup yields CDR1 MGHDK and CDR2 SYGVNS. The ends were cut back, 5 bases at V and 14 bases at J, with 19 bases in the middle. CDR3 DNA sequence: TGTGCCAGCAGTCCTACCGGGACTCTTGGGGAGTTCTTC. This translates into CASSPTGTLGEFF.

This sequence joins TRBV4-3 and TRBJ2-3; 8 nucleotides agree with TRBD2. CDR1 is LGHNA and CDR2 is YSLEER in the germline V gene. The CDR3 contains 16 residues. V lost 4 bases to trimming and J lost 0 bases; unmatched junction nucleotides: 6. The CDR3 coding sequence is TGCGCCAGCAGCCTTGCAGCGGGAGCTAGCACAGATACGCAGTATTTT. The encoded protein is CASSLAAGASTDTQYF.

Note on this clone: This CDR3 is also generated by other DNA sequences in the sample. The chain couples TRBV6-5 to TRBJ2-7; D possibly corresponds to TRBD1 (5 bases). Germline V gene sequence: CDR1 MNHEY, CDR2 SVGAGI. The V end was cut by 5 bases, the J end by 0 bases, with 11 bases between. The CDR3 runs 14 residues. The CDR3 region has the DNA TGTGCCAGCAGTCCATACAGGAGCTCCTACGAGCAGTACTTC. Encoded protein: CASSPYRSSYEQYF.

The chain joins TRBV28 to TRBJ2-3; 8 bases are shared with TRBD2. The J segment lost 5 bases and the V segment lost 4 bases, leaving 11 bases of the junction unmatched. The germline V gene has CDR1 MDHEN and CDR2 SYDVKM. This CDR3 has 16 amino acids. The CDR3 sequence is CASSYESGSGIDTQYF. The DNA for the CDR3 is TGTGCCAGCAGTTACGAAAGCGGGAGCGGTATAGATACGCAGTATTTT.

This sequence joins TRBV5-1 and TRBJ1-1; D perhaps matches TRBD1 (6 bases). CDR1 and CDR2 (germline): SGHRS, YFSETQ. The V and J ends lost 4 bases and 0 bases respectively, with 10 bases between them. This CDR3 contains 14 residues. The DNA of the CDR3 is TGCGCCAGCAGCCAAGACAGGTTGAACACTGAAGCTTTCTTT. It encodes CASSQDRLNTEAFF.

V usage is TRBV19 and J usage is TRBJ2-7, with 12 bases that match TRBD1. The V and J ends lost 7 bases and 4 bases, in that order; junction bases with no gene match: 5. The CDR3 extends over 14 amino acids. The germline V gene encodes CDR1 LNHDA and CDR2 SQIVND (reference sequence). CDR3 DNA: TGTGCCAGTATGGGGACAGGGGGCCGTTACGAGCAGTACTTC. Encoded protein: CASMGTGGRYEQYF.

The chain joins TRBV15 to TRBJ1-1; 8 nucleotides agree with TRBD1. Germline assignment: CDR1 LNHNV and CDR2 YYDKDF (reference sequence). The CDR3 is 14 amino acids. Germline trimming cut 1 base from V and 4 bases from J; bases unmatched to any gene: 2. Here the CDR3 reads CATSRAGQGTEAFF. CDR3 sequence (DNA): TGTGCCACCAGCAGAGCCGGACAGGGCACTGAAGCTTTCTTT.

This chain uses TRBV5-4 with TRBJ1-1; 8 bases fit TRBD1. Unmatched junction bases numbered 13, after V lost 0 bases and J lost 12 bases. Per the germline V gene, CDR1 is SGHNT and CDR2 is YYREEE (reference sequence). This CDR3 region has 15 residues. CDR3: CASSLGPGRQGAPFF. The CDR3 nucleotides read TGTGCCAGCAGCTTGGGTCCCGGACGTCAGGGGGCCCCTTTCTTT.

The chain uses TRBV7-9 and TRBJ1-2; TRBD1 aligns across 11 bases. This CDR3 is built from 15 residues. Germline V gene data show CDR1 as SEHNR and CDR2 as FQNEAQ (reference sequence). The junction had 8 bases not matched to a gene; V was cut back by 3 bases and J by 8 bases. In nucleotides, the CDR3 is TGTGCCAGCAGCTTCCGGGACAGGGGGAGTCCGGGCTACACCTTC. Its protein is CASSFRDRGSPGYTF. Complete variable domain (other parts from reference TRBV7-9 and TRBJ1-2): DTGVSQNPRHKITKRGQNVTFRCDPISEHNRLYWYRQTLGQGPEFLTYFQNEAQLEKSRLLSDRFSAERPKGSFSTLEIQRTEQGDSAMYLCASSFRDRGSPGYTFGSGTRLTVV.

CDR3: CASSPSEPDTQYF. For the CDR3, the DNA is TGCGCCAGCAGCCCCTCCGAGCCAGATACGCAGTATTTT. The chain employs TRBV4-1 and TRBJ2-3; D not resolved. Trimming removed 4 bases from V and 4 bases from J, with 9 bases in between. Germline CDR1 MGHRA, CDR2 YSYEKL. The CDR3 covers 13 residues.

The table lists this clone with a few counts. The chain is built from TRBV18 and TRBJ2-3; D may be TRBD1 (6 bases). Germline V gene lookup returns CDR1 KGHSH and CDR2 LQKENI. The V end lost 3 bases, the J end lost 1 base, and 14 bases lay between the germline ends. This CDR3 is built from 16 residues. The CDR3 here is CASSPSVAGGTDTQYF. For the CDR3, the DNA is TGTGCCAGCTCACCCTCGGTGGCAGGGGGCACAGATACGCAGTATTTT.

V is TRBV21-1 and J is TRBJ1-3; no check of the table's D call, TRBD1, against the DNA was made. TRBV21-1 is noted as a pseudogene. The CDR3 runs to 19 residues. CDR3 DNA sequence: TGTGCCAGCAGCAGCGACGGGACAGCGCATGCAAGCTCTGGAAACACCATATATTTT. It codes for CASSSDGTAHASSGNTIYF.

This clone was seen more than once but under ten times. The CDR3 sequence is CASSLSGTNEKLFF. CDR3 coding DNA: TGTGCCAGCAGCTTATCAGGGACTAATGAAAAACTGTTTTTT. The chain is built from TRBV7-9 and TRBJ1-4; D perhaps matches TRBD1 (5 bases). The length of the CDR3 is 14 residues. The V end lost 2 bases, the J end lost 2 bases, and 6 bases lay between the germline ends. Germline V gives CDR1 SEHNR, CDR2 FQNEAQ (reference sequence).